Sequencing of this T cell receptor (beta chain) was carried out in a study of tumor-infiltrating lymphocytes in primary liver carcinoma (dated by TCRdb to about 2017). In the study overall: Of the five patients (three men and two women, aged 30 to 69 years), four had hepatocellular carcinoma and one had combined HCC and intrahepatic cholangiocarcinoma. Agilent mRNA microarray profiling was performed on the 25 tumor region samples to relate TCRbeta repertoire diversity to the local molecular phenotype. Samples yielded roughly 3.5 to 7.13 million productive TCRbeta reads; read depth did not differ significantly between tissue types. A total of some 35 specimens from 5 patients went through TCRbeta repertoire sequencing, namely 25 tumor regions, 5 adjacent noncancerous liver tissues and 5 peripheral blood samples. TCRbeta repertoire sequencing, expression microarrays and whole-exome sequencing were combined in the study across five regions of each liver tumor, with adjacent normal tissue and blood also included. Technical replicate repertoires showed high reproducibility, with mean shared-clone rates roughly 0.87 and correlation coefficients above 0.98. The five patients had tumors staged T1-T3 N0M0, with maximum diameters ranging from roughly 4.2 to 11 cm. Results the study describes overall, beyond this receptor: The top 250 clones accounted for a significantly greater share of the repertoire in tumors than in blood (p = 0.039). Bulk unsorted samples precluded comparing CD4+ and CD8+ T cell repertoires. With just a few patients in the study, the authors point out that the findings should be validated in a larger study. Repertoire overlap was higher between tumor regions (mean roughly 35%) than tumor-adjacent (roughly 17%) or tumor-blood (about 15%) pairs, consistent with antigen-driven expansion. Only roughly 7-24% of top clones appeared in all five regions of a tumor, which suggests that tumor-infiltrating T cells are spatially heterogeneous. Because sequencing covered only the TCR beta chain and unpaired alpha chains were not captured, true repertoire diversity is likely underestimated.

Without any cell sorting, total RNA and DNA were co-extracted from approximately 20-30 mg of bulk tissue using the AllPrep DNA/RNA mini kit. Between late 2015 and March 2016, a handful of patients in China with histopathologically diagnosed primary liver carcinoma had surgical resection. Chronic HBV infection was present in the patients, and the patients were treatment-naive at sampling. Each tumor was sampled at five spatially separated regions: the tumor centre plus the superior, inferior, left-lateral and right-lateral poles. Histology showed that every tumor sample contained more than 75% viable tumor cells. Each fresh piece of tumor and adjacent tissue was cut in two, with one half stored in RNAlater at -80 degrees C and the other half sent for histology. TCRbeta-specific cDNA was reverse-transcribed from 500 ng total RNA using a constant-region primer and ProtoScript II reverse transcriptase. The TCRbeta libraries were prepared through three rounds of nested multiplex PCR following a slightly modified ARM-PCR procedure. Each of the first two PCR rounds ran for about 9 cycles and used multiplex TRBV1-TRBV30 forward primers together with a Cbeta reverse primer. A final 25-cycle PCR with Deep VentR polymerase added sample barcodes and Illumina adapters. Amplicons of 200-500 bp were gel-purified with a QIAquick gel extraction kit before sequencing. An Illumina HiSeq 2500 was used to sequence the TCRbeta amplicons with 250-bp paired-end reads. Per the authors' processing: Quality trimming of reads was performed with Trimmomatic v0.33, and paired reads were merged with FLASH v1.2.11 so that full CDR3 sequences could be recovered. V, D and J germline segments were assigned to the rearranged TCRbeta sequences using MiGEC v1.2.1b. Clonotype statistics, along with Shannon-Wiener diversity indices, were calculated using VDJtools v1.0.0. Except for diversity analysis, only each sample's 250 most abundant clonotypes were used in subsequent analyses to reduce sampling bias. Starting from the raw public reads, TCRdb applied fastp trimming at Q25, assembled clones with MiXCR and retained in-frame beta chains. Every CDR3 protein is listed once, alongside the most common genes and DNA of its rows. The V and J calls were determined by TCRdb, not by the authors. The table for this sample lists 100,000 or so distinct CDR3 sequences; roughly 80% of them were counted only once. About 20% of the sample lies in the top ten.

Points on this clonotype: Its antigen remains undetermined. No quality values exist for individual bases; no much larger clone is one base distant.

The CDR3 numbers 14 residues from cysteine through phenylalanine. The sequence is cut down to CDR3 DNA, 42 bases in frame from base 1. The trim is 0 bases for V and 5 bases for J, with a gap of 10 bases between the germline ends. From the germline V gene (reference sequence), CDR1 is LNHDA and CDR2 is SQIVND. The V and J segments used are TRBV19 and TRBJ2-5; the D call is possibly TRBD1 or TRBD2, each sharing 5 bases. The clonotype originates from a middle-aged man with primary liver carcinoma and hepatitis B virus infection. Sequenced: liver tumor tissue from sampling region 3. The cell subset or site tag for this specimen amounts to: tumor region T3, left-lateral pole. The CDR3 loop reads CASSIEGRLETQYF. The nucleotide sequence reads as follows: TGTGCCAGTAGTATAGAGGGACGTTTGGAGACCCAGTACTTC.